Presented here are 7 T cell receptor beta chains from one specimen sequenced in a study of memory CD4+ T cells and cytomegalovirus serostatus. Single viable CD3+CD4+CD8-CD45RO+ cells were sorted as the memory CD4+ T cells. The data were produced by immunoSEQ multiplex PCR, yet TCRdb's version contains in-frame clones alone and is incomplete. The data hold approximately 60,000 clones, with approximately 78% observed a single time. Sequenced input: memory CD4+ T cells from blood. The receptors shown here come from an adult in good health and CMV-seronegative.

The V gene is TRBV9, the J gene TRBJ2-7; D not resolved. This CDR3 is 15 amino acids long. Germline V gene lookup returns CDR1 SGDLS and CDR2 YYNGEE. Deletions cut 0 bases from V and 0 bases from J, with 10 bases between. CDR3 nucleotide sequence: TGTGCCAGCAGCGTAGATCAGCTGGGCTCCTACGAGCAGTACTTC. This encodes CASSVDQLGSYEQYF.

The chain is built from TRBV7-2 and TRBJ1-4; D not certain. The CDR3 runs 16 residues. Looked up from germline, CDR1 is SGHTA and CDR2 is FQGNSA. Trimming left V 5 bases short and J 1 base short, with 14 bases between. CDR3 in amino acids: CASSSDGRLTNEKLFF. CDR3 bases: TGTGCCAGCAGCAGCGACGGGCGGTTAACTAATGAAAAACTGTTTTTT.

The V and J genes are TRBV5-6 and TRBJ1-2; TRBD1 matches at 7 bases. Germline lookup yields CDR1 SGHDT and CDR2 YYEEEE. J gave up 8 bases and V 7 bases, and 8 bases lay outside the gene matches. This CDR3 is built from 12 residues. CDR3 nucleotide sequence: TGTGCCAGCTCCCAGGGGGTTTTGGGCTACACCTTC. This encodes CASSQGVLGYTF.

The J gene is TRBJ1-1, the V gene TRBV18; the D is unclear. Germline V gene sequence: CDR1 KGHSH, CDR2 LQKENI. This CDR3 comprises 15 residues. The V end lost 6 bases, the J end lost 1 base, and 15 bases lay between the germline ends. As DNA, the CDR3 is TGTGCCAGCTCCCCCCAAGGAAAGAGGAACACTGAAGCTTTCTTT. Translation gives CASSPQGKRNTEAFF.

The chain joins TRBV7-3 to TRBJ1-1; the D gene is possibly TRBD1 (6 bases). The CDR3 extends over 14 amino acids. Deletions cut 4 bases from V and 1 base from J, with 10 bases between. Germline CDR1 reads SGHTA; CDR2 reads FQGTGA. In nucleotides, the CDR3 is TGTGCCAGCAGCTACCAGGGGCGGAACACTGAAGCTTTCTTT. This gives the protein CASSYQGRNTEAFF.

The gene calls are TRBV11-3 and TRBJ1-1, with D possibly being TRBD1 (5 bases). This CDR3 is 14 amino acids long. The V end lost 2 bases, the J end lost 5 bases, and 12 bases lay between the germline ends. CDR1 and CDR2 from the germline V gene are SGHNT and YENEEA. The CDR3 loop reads CASSLRQGKTEAFF. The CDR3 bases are TGTGCCAGCAGCTTACGTCAGGGAAAAACTGAAGCTTTCTTT.

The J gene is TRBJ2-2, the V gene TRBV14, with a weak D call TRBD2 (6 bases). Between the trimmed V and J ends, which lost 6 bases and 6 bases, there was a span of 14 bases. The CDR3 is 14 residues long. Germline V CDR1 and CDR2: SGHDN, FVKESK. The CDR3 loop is CASRLQPGAGELFF. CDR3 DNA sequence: TGTGCCAGCAGATTACAACCGGGGGCCGGGGAGCTGTTTTTT.